This T cell receptor (beta chain) appears in the sequencing data of a study of T cell responses to AZD1222 COVID-19 vaccine. Study context: Combined were second doses at about 4 or about 12 weeks.

V shed 5 bases and J 8 bases; nucleotides not matched to a gene: 15. The CDR3 has 16 amino acids. Germline V gene lookup returns CDR1 MDHEN and CDR2 SYDVKM. The protocol was immunoSEQ multiplex PCR, while the TCRdb copy is restricted to in-frame clones and leaves out a portion. The sample contains some 94,000 clones, around 90% of which appear only once. The starting material was peripheral blood, obtained on day 0 of AZD1222 vaccination. This chain joins TRBV28 and TRBJ1-2; 9 bases are shared with TRBD1. The TCR was taken from an adult in good health. The CDR3 nucleotides are TGTGCCAGCAGTCCCGCGGGACAGGGACCTTTGGACGGCTACACCTTC. Its translation is CASSPAGQGPLDGYTF.